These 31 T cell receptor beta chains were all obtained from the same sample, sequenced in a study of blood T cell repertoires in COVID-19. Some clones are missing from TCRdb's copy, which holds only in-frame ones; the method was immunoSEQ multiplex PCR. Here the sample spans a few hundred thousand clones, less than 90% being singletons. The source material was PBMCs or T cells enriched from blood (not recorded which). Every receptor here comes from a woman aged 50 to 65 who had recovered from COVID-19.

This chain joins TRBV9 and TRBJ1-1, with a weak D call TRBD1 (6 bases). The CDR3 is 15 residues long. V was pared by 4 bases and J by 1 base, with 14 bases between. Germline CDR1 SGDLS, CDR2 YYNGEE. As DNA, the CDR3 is TGTGCCAGCAGCCCACCTGACAGGTGGAACACTGAAGCTTTCTTT. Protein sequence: CASSPPDRWNTEAFF.

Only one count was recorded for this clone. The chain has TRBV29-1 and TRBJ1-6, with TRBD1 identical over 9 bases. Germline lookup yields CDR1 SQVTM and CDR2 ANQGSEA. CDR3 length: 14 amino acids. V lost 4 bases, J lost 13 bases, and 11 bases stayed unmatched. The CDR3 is CSVVVGTGTSPLHF. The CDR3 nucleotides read TGCAGCGTTGTAGTCGGGACAGGGACTTCGCCCCTCCACTTT.

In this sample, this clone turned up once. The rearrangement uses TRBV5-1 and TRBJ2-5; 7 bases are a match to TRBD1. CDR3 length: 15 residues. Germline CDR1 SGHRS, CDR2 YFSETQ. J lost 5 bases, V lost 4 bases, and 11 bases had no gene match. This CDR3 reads CASSRQGDLGETQYF. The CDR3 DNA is TGCGCCAGCAGCCGACAGGGAGATTTGGGTGAGACCCAGTACTTC.

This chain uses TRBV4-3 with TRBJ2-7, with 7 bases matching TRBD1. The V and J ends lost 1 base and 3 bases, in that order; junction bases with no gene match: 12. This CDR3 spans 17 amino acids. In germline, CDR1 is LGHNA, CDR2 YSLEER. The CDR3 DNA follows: TGCGCCAGCAGCCAAGGGGACCCGCACAGGGGTGGCTACGAGCAGTACTTC. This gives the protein CASSQGDPHRGGYEQYF.

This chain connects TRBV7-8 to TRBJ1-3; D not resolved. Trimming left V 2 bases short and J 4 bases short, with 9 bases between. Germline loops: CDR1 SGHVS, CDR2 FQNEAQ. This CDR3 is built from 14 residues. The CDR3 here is CASSLRVTGNTIYF. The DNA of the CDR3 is TGTGCCAGCAGCTTAAGAGTCACGGGAAACACCATATATTTT.

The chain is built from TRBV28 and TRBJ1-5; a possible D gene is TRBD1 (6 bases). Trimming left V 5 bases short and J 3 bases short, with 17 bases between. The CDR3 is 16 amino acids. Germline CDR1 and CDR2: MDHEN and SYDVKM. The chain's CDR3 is CASSHTLGQVNQPQHF. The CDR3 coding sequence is TGTGCCAGCAGTCATACCCTGGGACAAGTCAATCAGCCCCAGCATTTT. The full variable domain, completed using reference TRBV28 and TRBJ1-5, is DVKVTQSSRYLVKRTGEKVFLECVQDMDHENMFWYRQDPGLGLRLIYFSYDVKMKEKGDIPEGYSVSREKKERFSLILESASTNQTSMYLCASSHTLGQVNQPQHFGDGTRLSIL.

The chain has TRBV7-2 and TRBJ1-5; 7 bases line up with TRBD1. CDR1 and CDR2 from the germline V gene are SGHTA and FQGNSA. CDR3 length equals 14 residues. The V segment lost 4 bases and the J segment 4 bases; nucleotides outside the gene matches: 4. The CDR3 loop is CASSSTGFNQPQHF. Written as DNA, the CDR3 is TGTGCCAGCAGCTCGACAGGGTTTAATCAGCCCCAGCATTTT.

The CDR3 region is CASSQVGGAVSYGYTF. DNA for the CDR3: TGTGCCAGCAGCCAAGTTGGGGGGGCCGTTAGCTATGGCTACACCTTC. This sequence joins TRBV3-1 (or the pseudogene TRBV3-2) and TRBJ1-2; the D gene is possibly TRBD1 (6 bases). The CDR3 spans 16 residues. V was trimmed by 1 base and J by 4 bases, leaving 16 bases between them. Per germline, CDR1 LGHDT and CDR2 YNNKEL (reference sequence).

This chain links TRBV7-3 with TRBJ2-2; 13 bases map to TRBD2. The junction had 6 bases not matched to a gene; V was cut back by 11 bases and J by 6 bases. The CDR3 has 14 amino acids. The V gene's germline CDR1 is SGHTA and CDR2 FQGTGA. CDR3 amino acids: CASQGLAGSGELFF. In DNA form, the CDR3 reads TGTGCCTCTCAGGGACTAGCGGGATCCGGGGAGCTGTTTTTT.

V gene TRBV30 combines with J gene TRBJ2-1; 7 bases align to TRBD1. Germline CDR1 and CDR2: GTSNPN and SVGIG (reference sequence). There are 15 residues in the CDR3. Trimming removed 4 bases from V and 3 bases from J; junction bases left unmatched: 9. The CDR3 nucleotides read TGTGCCTGGAACCCCCCAGGGGGACGCTACAATGAGCAGTTCTTC. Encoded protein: CAWNPPGGRYNEQFF.

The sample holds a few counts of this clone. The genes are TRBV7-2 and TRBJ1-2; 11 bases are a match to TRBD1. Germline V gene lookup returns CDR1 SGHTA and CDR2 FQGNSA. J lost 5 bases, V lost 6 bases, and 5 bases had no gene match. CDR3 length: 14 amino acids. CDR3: CASRGQGAGYGYTF. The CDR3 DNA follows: TGTGCCAGCAGAGGACAGGGGGCAGGTTATGGCTACACCTTC.

Written as DNA, the CDR3 is TGTGCCAGTAGTCAGGGCCTCCCACGGTCCTATAATTCACCCCTCCACTTT. Its translation: CASSQGLPRSYNSPLHF. The chain joins TRBV19 to TRBJ1-6; a possible D gene is TRBD1 (5 bases). Trimming stripped 5 bases from V and 1 base from J, with 15 bases between. Germline CDR1 and CDR2: LNHDA and SQIVND (reference sequence). This CDR3 is built from 17 residues.

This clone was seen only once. The CDR3 DNA reads TGTGCCAGCAGTGAATATTCCGGGACTAGCGGGAGCCCCAATGAGCAGTTCTTC. Translation gives CASSEYSGTSGSPNEQFF. V is TRBV25-1 and J is TRBJ2-1, with 14 bases lining up with TRBD2. V was clipped by 0 bases and J by 6 bases; unmatched bases: 7. This CDR3 has 18 residues. CDR1 and CDR2 (germline): MGHDK, SYGVNS. The variable domain in full, with the rest retrieved from reference TRBV25-1 and TRBJ2-1, is EADIYQTPRYLVIGTGKKITLECSQTMGHDKMYWYQQDPGMELHLIHYSYGVNSTEKGDLSSESTVSRIRTEHFPLTLESARPSHTSQYLCASSEYSGTSGSPNEQFFGPGTRLTVL.

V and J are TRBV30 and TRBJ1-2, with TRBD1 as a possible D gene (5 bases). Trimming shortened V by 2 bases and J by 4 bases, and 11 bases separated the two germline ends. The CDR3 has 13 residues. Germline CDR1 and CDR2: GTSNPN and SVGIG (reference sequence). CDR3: CAWSRDSFYGYTF. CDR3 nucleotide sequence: TGTGCCTGGAGTCGTGACAGTTTCTATGGCTACACCTTC.

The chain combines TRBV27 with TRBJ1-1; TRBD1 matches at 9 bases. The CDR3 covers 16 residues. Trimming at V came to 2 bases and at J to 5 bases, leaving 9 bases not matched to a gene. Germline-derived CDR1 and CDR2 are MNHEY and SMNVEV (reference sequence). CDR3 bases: TGTGCCAGCAGTTTACTCGGGACAGGGTCTTCAACTGAAGCTTTCTTT. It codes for CASSLLGTGSSTEAFF.

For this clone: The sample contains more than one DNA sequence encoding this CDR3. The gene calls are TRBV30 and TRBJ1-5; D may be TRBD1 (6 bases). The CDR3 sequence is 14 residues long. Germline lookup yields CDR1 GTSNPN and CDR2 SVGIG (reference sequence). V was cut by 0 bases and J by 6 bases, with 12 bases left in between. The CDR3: CAWSVTGLGQPQHF. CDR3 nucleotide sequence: TGTGCCTGGAGTGTCACAGGGTTGGGTCAGCCCCAGCATTTT.

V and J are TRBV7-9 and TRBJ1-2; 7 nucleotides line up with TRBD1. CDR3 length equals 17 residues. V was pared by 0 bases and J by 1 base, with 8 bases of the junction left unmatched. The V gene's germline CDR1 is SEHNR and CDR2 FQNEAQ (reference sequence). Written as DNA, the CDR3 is TGTGCCAGCAGCTTAGCGTTGGCAGGGGGTGTTAACTATGGCTACACCTTC. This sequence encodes CASSLALAGGVNYGYTF.

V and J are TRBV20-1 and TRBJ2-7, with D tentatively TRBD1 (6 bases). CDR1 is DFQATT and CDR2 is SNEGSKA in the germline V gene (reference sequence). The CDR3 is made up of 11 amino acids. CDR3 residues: CGSGQGYEQYF. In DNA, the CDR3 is TGCGGATCGGGCCAGGGGTACGAGCAGTACTTC.

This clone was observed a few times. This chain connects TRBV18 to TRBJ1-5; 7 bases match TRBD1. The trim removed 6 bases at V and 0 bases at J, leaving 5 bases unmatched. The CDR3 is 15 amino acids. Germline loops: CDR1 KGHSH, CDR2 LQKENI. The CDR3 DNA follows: TGTGCCAGCTCCCAAGACAGGGATAGCAATCAGCCCCAGCATTTT. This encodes CASSQDRDSNQPQHF.

The CDR3 DNA reads TGTGCCAGCAGCCACCAGGGTTACTACGAGCAGTACTTC. It is translated as CASSHQGYYEQYF. This chain links TRBV3-1 (or the pseudogene TRBV3-2) with TRBJ2-7; a weak D match, TRBD1 (5 bases). The V gene's germline CDR1 is LGHDT and CDR2 YNNKEL (reference sequence). The V and J ends lost 3 bases and 3 bases respectively, with 9 bases between them. This CDR3 contains 13 residues.

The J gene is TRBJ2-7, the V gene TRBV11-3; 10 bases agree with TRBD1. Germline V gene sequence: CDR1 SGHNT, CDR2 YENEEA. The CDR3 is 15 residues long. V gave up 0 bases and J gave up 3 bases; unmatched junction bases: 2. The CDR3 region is CASSLDGTGVYEQYF. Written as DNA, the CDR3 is TGTGCCAGCAGCTTAGATGGGACAGGGGTCTACGAGCAGTACTTC.

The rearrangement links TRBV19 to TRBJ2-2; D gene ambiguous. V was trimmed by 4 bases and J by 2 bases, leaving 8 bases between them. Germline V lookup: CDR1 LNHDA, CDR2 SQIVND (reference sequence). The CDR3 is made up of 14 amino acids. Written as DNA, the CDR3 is TGTGCCAGTAGTAATTATCTTAACACCGGGGAGCTGTTTTTT. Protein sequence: CASSNYLNTGELFF.

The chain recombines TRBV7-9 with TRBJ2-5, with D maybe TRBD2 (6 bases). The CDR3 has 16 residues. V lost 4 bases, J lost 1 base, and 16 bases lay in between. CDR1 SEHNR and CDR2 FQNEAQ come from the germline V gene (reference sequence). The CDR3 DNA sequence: TGTGCCAGCAGCTCCCGGCGGGGAGTCCCCCAAGAGACCCAGTACTTC. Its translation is CASSSRRGVPQETQYF.

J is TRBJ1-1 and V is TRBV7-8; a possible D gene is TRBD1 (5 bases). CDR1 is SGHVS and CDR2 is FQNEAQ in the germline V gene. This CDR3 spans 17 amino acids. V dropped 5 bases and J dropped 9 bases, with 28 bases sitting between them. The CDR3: CASSLQTAGTANEKAFF. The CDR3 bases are TGTGCCAGCAGCCTTCAAACGGCCGGGACTGCAAACGAAAAAGCTTTCTTT.

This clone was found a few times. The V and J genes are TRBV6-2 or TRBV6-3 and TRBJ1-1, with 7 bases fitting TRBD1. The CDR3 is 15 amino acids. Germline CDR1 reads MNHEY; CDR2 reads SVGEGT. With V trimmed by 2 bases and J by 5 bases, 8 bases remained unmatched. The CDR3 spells CASSYLSRGSTEAFF. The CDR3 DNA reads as TGTGCCAGCAGTTACCTATCCAGGGGGTCGACTGAAGCTTTCTTT.

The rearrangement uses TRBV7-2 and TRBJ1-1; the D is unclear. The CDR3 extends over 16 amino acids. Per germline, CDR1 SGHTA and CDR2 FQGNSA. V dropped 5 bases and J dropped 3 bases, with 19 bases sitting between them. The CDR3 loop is CASSTQTGYGDTEAFF. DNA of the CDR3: TGTGCCAGCAGCACACAAACCGGCTACGGAGACACTGAAGCTTTCTTT.

As DNA, the CDR3 is TGTGCCAGTAGTCTTCCCCCCGGGACAACGAACACTGAAGCTTTCTTT. It codes for CASSLPPGTTNTEAFF. The gene calls are TRBV19 and TRBJ1-1, with D possibly matching TRBD1 (6 bases). V was clipped by 5 bases and J by 1 base, with 17 bases between them. Germline V gene data show CDR1 as LNHDA and CDR2 as SQIVND (reference sequence). The CDR3 covers 16 residues.

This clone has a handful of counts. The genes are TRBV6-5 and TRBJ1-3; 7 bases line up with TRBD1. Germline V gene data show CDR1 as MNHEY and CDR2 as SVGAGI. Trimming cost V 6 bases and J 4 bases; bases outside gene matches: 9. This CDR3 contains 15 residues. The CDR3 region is CASSLQGLAGNTIYF. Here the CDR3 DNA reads TGTGCCAGCAGCTTACAGGGGTTAGCGGGAAACACCATATATTTT.

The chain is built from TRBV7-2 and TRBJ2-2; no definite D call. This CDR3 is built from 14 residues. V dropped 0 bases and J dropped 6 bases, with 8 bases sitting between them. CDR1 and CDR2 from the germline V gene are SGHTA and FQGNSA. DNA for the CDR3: TGTGCCAGCAGCTTAGCAATCGGAGCCGGGGAGCTGTTTTTT. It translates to CASSLAIGAGELFF.

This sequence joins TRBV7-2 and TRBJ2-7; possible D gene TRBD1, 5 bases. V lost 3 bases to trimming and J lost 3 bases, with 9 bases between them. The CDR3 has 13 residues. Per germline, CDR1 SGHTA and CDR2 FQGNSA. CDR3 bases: TGTGCCAGCAGCTTCCAGACAGACTACGAGCAGTACTTC. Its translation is CASSFQTDYEQYF.

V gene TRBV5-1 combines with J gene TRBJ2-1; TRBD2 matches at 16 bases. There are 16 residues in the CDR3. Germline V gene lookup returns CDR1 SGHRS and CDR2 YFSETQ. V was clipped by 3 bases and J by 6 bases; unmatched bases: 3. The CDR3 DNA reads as TGCGCCAGCAGCTCGGGACTAGCGGGAGGGCTCAATGAGCAGTTCTTC. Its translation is CASSSGLAGGLNEQFF.